Included here is one TCR beta chain sequence, with context. This sample was included in a study of blood T cell repertoires in COVID-19. Across the study: Nucleic acid was either cDNA or gDNA, and it came from T cells, B-cell-depleted T cells, or PBMCs.

From germline, CDR1 is LGHDT and CDR2 YNNKEL (reference sequence). V lost 0 bases to trimming and J lost 0 bases, with 5 bases between them. The CDR3 totals 14 residues. Produced via immunoSEQ multiplex PCR; TCRdb's table is partial and in-frame only. Of hundreds of thousands of clones in the sample, about 83% were seen once. The J gene is TRBJ2-5, the V gene TRBV3-1 (or the pseudogene TRBV3-2); D not resolved. Sequencing was carried out using peripheral blood. The TCR was taken from a woman aged 25 to 39 with COVID-19, enrolled during active disease. CDR3 in DNA: TGTGCCAGCAGCCAAGACGAGTACCAAGAGACCCAGTACTTC. It codes for CASSQDEYQETQYF.